This T cell receptor (beta chain) derives from a study of T-cell memory formation after mild COVID-19. Turning to the study itself: The TCR clusters were mostly specific to one donor.

Regarding this clonotype: Its antigen is unknown.

TCRdb processed the 5' RACE reads anew with MiXCR; each CDR3 protein has one entry. The data contain around 110,000 distinct CDR3 sequences, approximately 15% of them seen just once; the ten biggest clones take up 28%. The study's findings and limits: Memory cells collected pre-infection included some clones that later responded, suggesting cross-reactive memory joined. Clones that contracted from day 15 to 85 were balanced CD4/CD8, while later expanders leaned CD4+.

The germline V and J ends were trimmed by 4 bases and 2 bases, with 12 bases remaining between them. CDR3 size: 14 residues. The germline CDR1 and CDR2 sequences are LGHNA and YNFKEQ. The chain uses TRBV4-2 and TRBJ2-7; D tentatively fits TRBD1 or TRBD2 (5 bases each). The sequenced material came from PBMCs or a T cell subset sorted from them (not recorded which). This clonotype originated in an adult woman who had mild COVID-19 (a few samples of this study predate the infection). Cell type and time point are not known. The CDR3 sequence: CASSLRDEAYEQYF. CDR3 nucleotide sequence: TGTGCCAGCAGCCTGAGGGACGAAGCCTACGAGCAGTACTTC.